Each of the 14 T cell receptor beta chains below was sequenced from the same sample in a study of blood T cell repertoires in COVID-19. This table comes from immunoSEQ multiplex PCR, and its TCRdb copy is limited to in-frame clones, with some not included. This table has approximately 240,000 clones, 75% to 85% appearing once. Sequenced sample: peripheral blood. The receptors stem from a woman in her twenties or thirties with COVID-19, enrolled during active disease.

The J gene is TRBJ2-5, the V gene TRBV3-1 (or the pseudogene TRBV3-2); perhaps TRBD2 as D (7 bases). CDR3 length: 17 amino acids. CDR1 and CDR2 (germline): LGHDT, YNNKEL (reference sequence). The V end was cut by 0 bases, the J end by 4 bases, with 18 bases between. The chain's CDR3 is CASSQDGAPGGAETQYF. As DNA, the CDR3 is TGTGCCAGCAGCCAAGATGGGGCCCCGGGGGGCGCAGAGACCCAGTACTTC.

The gene calls are TRBV5-6 and TRBJ1-2; 10 positions agree with TRBD1. J gave up 3 bases and V 4 bases, and 3 bases lay outside the gene matches. Germline CDR1 and CDR2: SGHDT and YYEEEE. The CDR3 totals 14 residues. The CDR3 bases are TGTGCCAGCAGCCTCGGGACAGGGGACTATGGCTACACCTTC. Translated, it gives CASSLGTGDYGYTF. Full variable domain (rest looked up from reference TRBV5-6 and TRBJ1-2): DAGVTQSPTHLIKTRGQQVTLRCSPKSGHDTVSWYQQALGQGPQFIFQYYEEEERQRGNFPDRFSGHQFPNYSSELNVNALLLGDSALYLCASSLGTGDYGYTFGSGTRLTVV.

The chain employs TRBV27 and TRBJ2-1; TRBD2 agrees at 12 bases. J was trimmed by 6 bases and V by 5 bases; bases with no gene match: 5. The germline gives CDR1 MNHEY, CDR2 SMNVEV (reference sequence). This CDR3 has 15 residues. The CDR3 nucleotides read TGTGCCAGCAGTGCAGGACTAGCGGGATTCAATGAGCAGTTCTTC. Translating it yields CASSAGLAGFNEQFF.

This sequence joins TRBV6-2 or TRBV6-3 and TRBJ2-1; 7 bases are a match to TRBD2. Germline CDR1 MNHEY, CDR2 SVGEGT. V dropped 2 bases and J dropped 4; count of bases not matched to a gene: 5. This CDR3 region has 15 residues. The CDR3 loop is CASSYPGGTYNEQFF. The DNA of the CDR3 is TGTGCCAGCAGTTACCCGGGAGGCACTTACAATGAGCAGTTCTTC.

V is TRBV7-6 and J is TRBJ1-1; maybe TRBD1 (5 bases). V lost 1 base and J lost 3, with 12 bases in between. Germline V gene lookup returns CDR1 SGHVS and CDR2 FNYEAQ. This CDR3 contains 15 residues. The CDR3 DNA reads as TGTGCCAGCAGCTTAGGTGAAACAGGTTACACTGAAGCTTTCTTT. Protein: CASSLGETGYTEAFF.

The chain employs TRBV15 and TRBJ1-2; D remains ambiguous. Trimming cost V 3 bases and J 4 bases, with 12 bases left between them. The CDR3 runs 14 residues. Germline V lookup: CDR1 LNHNV, CDR2 YYDKDF (reference sequence). In DNA form, the CDR3 reads TGTGCCACCAGCAGTTGGCAGCGGTCCTATGGCTACACCTTC. This codes for CATSSWQRSYGYTF.

The rearrangement joins TRBV27 to TRBJ2-7, with D possibly being TRBD1 (6 bases). This CDR3 region has 12 residues. Germline CDR1 reads MNHEY; CDR2 reads SMNVEV (reference sequence). With 9 bases removed from V and 2 bases from J, the gap between germline ends came to 11 bases. In DNA, the CDR3 is TGTGCCAGTGGACAGCTTACCTACGAGCAGTACTTC. Translating gives CASGQLTYEQYF.

The rearrangement links TRBV27 to TRBJ1-1, with a weak D call TRBD1 (5 bases). CDR1 is MNHEY, CDR2 SMNVEV, per germline (reference sequence). This CDR3 spans 15 amino acids. V lost 1 base, J lost 4 bases, and 13 bases lay in between. The CDR3 is CASSLLDKGATEAFF. Written as DNA, the CDR3 is TGTGCCAGCAGTTTATTGGATAAAGGGGCCACTGAAGCTTTCTTT.

The V and J genes are TRBV19 and TRBJ2-4, with TRBD2 as a possible D gene (5 bases). Germline CDR1 reads LNHDA; CDR2 reads SQIVND (reference sequence). V shed 3 bases and J shed 7 bases, with 19 bases lying between them. This CDR3 spans 16 amino acids. The CDR3 spells CASSMLSRRNENIQYF. The CDR3 DNA reads as TGTGCCAGTAGTATGCTCTCTCGGAGGAACGAGAACATTCAGTACTTC.

The V and J genes are TRBV27 and TRBJ1-4; 7 bases line up with TRBD1. The germline gives CDR1 MNHEY, CDR2 SMNVEV (reference sequence). The CDR3 is 17 amino acids. J lost 0 bases, V lost 5 bases, and 9 bases had no gene match. The chain's CDR3 is CASSGYRGDATNEKLFF. The CDR3 coding sequence is TGTGCCAGCAGTGGATACAGGGGAGATGCAACTAATGAAAAACTGTTTTTT. The entire variable domain, with the rest obtained from reference TRBV27 and TRBJ1-4, is as follows: EAQVTQNPRYLITVTGKKLTVTCSQNMNHEYMSWYRQDPGLGLRQIYYSMNVEVTDKGDVPEGYKVSRKEKRNFPLILESPSPNQTSLYFCASSGYRGDATNEKLFFGSGTQLSVL.

The chain has TRBV5-1 and TRBJ2-5; TRBD2 matches 9 bases. V was clipped by 5 bases and J by 3 bases; unmatched bases: 5. The CDR3 consists of 14 residues. Germline CDR1 is SGHRS and CDR2 is YFSETQ. The CDR3 sequence is CASSSGGGEETQYF. The CDR3 nucleotides read TGCGCCAGCAGTAGCGGGGGTGGGGAAGAGACCCAGTACTTC. The full variable domain, rest sourced from reference TRBV5-1 and TRBJ2-5, is KAGVTQTPRYLIKTRGQQVTLSCSPISGHRSVSWYQQTPGQGLQFLFEYFSETQRNKGNFPGRFSGRQFSNSRSEMNVSTLELGDSALYLCASSSGGGEETQYFGPGTRLLVL.

This clone was picked up one time. The chain joins TRBV19 to TRBJ2-1; 11 nucleotides match TRBD2. The CDR3 is 13 residues long. Unmatched junction bases numbered 5, after V lost 5 bases and J lost 11 bases. Germline CDR1 and CDR2: LNHDA and SQIVND (reference sequence). This CDR3 reads CASSLLAGAKQFF. In nucleotides, the CDR3 is TGTGCCAGTAGTTTACTAGCGGGGGCCAAGCAGTTCTTC.

A few counts support this clone. The CDR3 bases are TGTGCCAGCAGCCCCCGGAGGGGATCAGAGACCCAGTACTTC. It specifies CASSPRRGSETQYF. The chain uses TRBV9 and TRBJ2-5; D is perhaps TRBD2 (6 bases). Trimming removed 4 bases from V and 4 bases from J, with 14 bases in between. The CDR3 is made up of 14 amino acids. Germline CDR1 SGDLS, CDR2 YYNGEE.

The V and J genes are TRBV25-1 and TRBJ2-7; 9 bases match TRBD1. CDR1 is MGHDK and CDR2 is SYGVNS in the germline V gene. The junction had 7 bases not matched to a gene; V was cut back by 5 bases and J by 2 bases. The CDR3 loop spans 15 amino acids. The CDR3 nucleotides read TGTGCCAGCAGTCACCTTGGGACAGGGACCTACGAGCAGTACTTC. It yields the protein CASSHLGTGTYEQYF.